This TCR beta chain was sequenced in a study of control samples from healthy donors and cancer patients. V lost 2 bases and J lost 2, with 7 bases in between. Germline V gives CDR1 MNHEY, CDR2 SMNVEV (reference sequence). The CDR3 length is 13 residues. Produced via immunoSEQ multiplex PCR; TCRdb's table is partial and in-frame only. The sample shows 70,000 to 80,000 clones, roughly 82% of them seen only once. The origin of this receptor is a man aged 45-60 years in good health. The sample taken for sequencing was blood. The chain uses TRBV27 and TRBJ2-7; unclear D gene. The CDR3 coding sequence is TGTGCCAGCAGTTTACGGCAGACCTACGAGCAGTACTTC. This encodes CASSLRQTYEQYF.